One sample yielded the 27 T cell receptor beta chains listed below, sequenced in a study of response to subunit inactivated influenza vaccine. TCRdb redid the calling of the RT-PCR reads with MiXCR, one entry per CDR3 protein. The profile shows more than 400,000 distinct CDR3 sequences, around 9.9% of them singletons. The sample consisted of PBMCs from blood, taken 40 to 50 days after vaccination. Source of these receptors: a man aged 45 to 65 who received an inactivated influenza vaccine.

The chain employs TRBV30 and TRBJ2-7, with 9 bases fitting TRBD1. The CDR3 extends over 16 amino acids. CDR1 is GTSNPN, CDR2 SVGIG, per germline (reference sequence). V shed 3 bases, J shed 2 bases, and the junction held 11 bases outside the gene matches. For the CDR3, the DNA is TGTGCCTGGAGCCCGAAACCGGGACAGGGACCCTACGAGCAGTACTTC. The encoded protein is CAWSPKPGQGPYEQYF.

The rearrangement links TRBV12-3 or TRBV12-4 to TRBJ1-3; maybe TRBD1 (6 bases). The CDR3 is 15 amino acids. The V end lost 6 bases, the J end lost 0 bases, and 12 bases lay between the germline ends. The CDR3 DNA follows: TGTGCCAGCAGCCACAGGGATCCCTCTGGAAACACCATATATTTT. This codes for CASSHRDPSGNTIYF.

The DNA for the CDR3 is TGTGCCAGCAGCGTAGCTTCTAGAAGGGAAACCGAGCAGTTCTTC. It translates to CASSVASRRETEQFF. V usage is TRBV9 and J usage is TRBJ2-1; D is ambiguous. Germline loops: CDR1 SGDLS, CDR2 YYNGEE. Trimming cost V 0 bases and J 10 bases, with 17 bases left between them. CDR3 size: 15 residues.

This clonotype was seen many times. V is TRBV5-1 and J is TRBJ2-1; tentatively, D is TRBD1 (6 bases). V was pared by 4 bases and J by 6 bases, with 17 bases between. The CDR3 length is 15 residues. Germline V gene lookup returns CDR1 SGHRS and CDR2 YFSETQ. Written as DNA, the CDR3 is TGCGCCAGCAGCCTGACAGGTCGAAGCTCCAATGAGCAGTTCTTC. This codes for CASSLTGRSSNEQFF.

The chain recombines TRBV3-1 with TRBJ2-7; tentatively, D is TRBD1 (6 bases). This CDR3 spans 13 amino acids. V was clipped by 3 bases and J by 5 bases, with 11 bases between them. Germline V gene data show CDR1 as LGHDT and CDR2 as YNNKEL (reference sequence). CDR3 sequence: CASSQRGINEQYF. The CDR3 coding sequence is TGTGCCAGCAGCCAGAGGGGGATCAACGAGCAGTACTTC.

In this sample, this clonotype turned up a few times. The rearrangement joins TRBV15 to TRBJ2-7; weak D call: TRBD2 (5 bases). Germline lookup yields CDR1 LNHNV and CDR2 YYDKDF (reference sequence). Trimming removed 0 bases from V and 3 bases from J, with 12 bases in between. The CDR3 runs to 15 residues. CDR3 nucleotide sequence: TGTGCCACCAGCAGAGATCGGGGTCCGGGCTACGAGCAGTACTTC. Translating it yields CATSRDRGPGYEQYF.

In this sample, this clonotype turned up a few times. The chain joins TRBV4-3 to TRBJ2-3; 7 positions match TRBD1. Germline V CDR1 and CDR2: LGHNA, YSLEER. After removal of 0 bases from V and 6 bases from J, the junction contained 9 bases not matched to a gene. The CDR3 is 16 amino acids. CDR3 in amino acids: CASSQDPGQWGDTQYF. The DNA for the CDR3 is TGCGCCAGCAGCCAAGACCCGGGACAGTGGGGTGATACGCAGTATTTT.

As for this clonotype: The junction departs from the called germline gene at one end, perhaps through a read error. The V gene is TRBV11-3, the J gene TRBJ2-5; D remains unclear. Germline values: CDR1 SGHNT, CDR2 YENEEA. The CDR3 spans 13 residues. This CDR3 is CACSFGRKETQYF. CDR3 bases: TGTGCCTGCAGCTTTGGAAGGAAAGAGACCCAGTACTTC.

The chain couples TRBV28 to TRBJ1-6; 7 bases match TRBD1. The CDR3 has 16 residues. Per germline, CDR1 MDHEN and CDR2 SYDVKM. The ends lost 4 bases at V and 6 bases at J; junction bases unmatched: 9. The CDR3 here is CASSSRTGTVNSPLHF. CDR3 sequence (DNA): TGTGCCAGCAGTTCTCGTACCGGGACAGTTAATTCACCCCTCCACTTT.

This clonotype was observed many times. The chain has TRBV4-3 and TRBJ1-2; weak D call: TRBD1 (5 bases). The germline gives CDR1 LGHNA, CDR2 YSLEER. The ends were cut back, 2 bases at V and 7 bases at J, with 14 bases in the middle. The CDR3 runs 14 residues. The CDR3: CASSQSRGGSGYTF. The DNA of the CDR3 is TGCGCCAGCAGCCAAAGCCGGGGGGGAAGTGGCTACACCTTC.

This clonotype was recorded at least ten times. This chain connects TRBV20-1 to TRBJ2-3, with a weak D call TRBD1 (6 bases). In germline, CDR1 is DFQATT, CDR2 SNEGSKA (reference sequence). Trimming pared 2 bases from V and 3 bases from J, leaving 18 bases between. CDR3 length equals 16 residues. CDR3 nucleotides: TGCAGTGCTAGATGGAGCCAGGGGATGTGGACAGATACGCAGTATTTT. This translates into CSARWSQGMWTDTQYF.

Only a few counts were recorded for this clonotype. The gene calls are TRBV30 and TRBJ1-5; D not resolved. CDR1 GTSNPN and CDR2 SVGIG come from the germline V gene (reference sequence). The CDR3 sequence is 14 residues long. V lost 1 base, J lost 0 bases, and 7 bases lay in between. The CDR3 spells CAWSATVSNQPQHF. The CDR3 coding sequence is TGTGCCTGGAGTGCGACGGTTAGCAATCAGCCCCAGCATTTT.

The sample holds a few counts of this clonotype. The V and J genes are TRBV12-3 or TRBV12-4 and TRBJ2-3, with D unclear. CDR3 size: 17 residues. Trimming stripped 6 bases from V and 1 base from J, with 20 bases between. The CDR3 loop reads CASSHDISATGTDTQYF. For the CDR3, the DNA is TGTGCCAGCAGCCATGACATCTCGGCCACCGGCACAGATACGCAGTATTTT.

The chain recombines TRBV12-3 or TRBV12-4 with TRBJ2-7, with D perhaps matching TRBD1 (6 bases). V was trimmed by 3 bases and J by 5 bases, leaving 17 bases between them. The CDR3 consists of 15 residues. Here the CDR3 reads CASSFRQARAHEQYF. The DNA of the CDR3 is TGTGCCAGCAGTTTCCGACAGGCTCGCGCCCACGAGCAGTACTTC.

This clonotype appeared a few times. V gene TRBV6-2 or TRBV6-3 combines with J gene TRBJ2-5; D may be TRBD1 (6 bases). Trimming stripped 6 bases from V and 1 base from J, with 15 bases between. CDR3 length equals 15 residues. Germline assignment: CDR1 MNHEY and CDR2 SVGEGT. The DNA of the CDR3 is TGTGCCAGCAGGGGGGCCATCCGTACCCAAGAGACCCAGTACTTC. Protein product: CASRGAIRTQETQYF.

This clonotype was counted many times. The V and J genes are TRBV11-2 and TRBJ2-1; 9 nucleotides line up with TRBD2. The germline gives CDR1 SGHAT, CDR2 FQNNGV. The CDR3 extends over 15 amino acids. With 5 bases clipped from V and 2 bases from J, the junction kept 4 bases outside the gene matches. In DNA, the CDR3 is TGTGCCAGCAGCAAAGAGCGGGGGGCCTACAATGAGCAGTTCTTC. This sequence encodes CASSKERGAYNEQFF.

This clonotype was observed many times. V is TRBV12-3 or TRBV12-4 and J is TRBJ2-4; TRBD1 matches 8 bases. V lost 5 bases and J lost 2; bases outside the gene matches: 2. The CDR3 runs to 14 residues. Here the CDR3 DNA reads TGTGCCAGCAGTGACAGGGGCACCAAAAACATTCAGTACTTC. It encodes CASSDRGTKNIQYF.

The chain is built from TRBV6-5 and TRBJ1-1; D is uncertain. Germline V gene data show CDR1 as MNHEY and CDR2 as SVGAGI. V lost 2 bases, J lost 0 bases, and 13 bases lay in between. CDR3 length equals 16 residues. CDR3 nucleotides: TGTGCCAGCAGTTACCCAAAGGTAAGCATGAACACTGAAGCTTTCTTT. Amino acids: CASSYPKVSMNTEAFF.

In this sample, this clonotype turned up many times. CDR3 nucleotide sequence: TGCAGCGTTGAAGTCTCCGCGGGGCAGACCCAGTACTTC. This translates into CSVEVSAGQTQYF. The genes are TRBV29-1 and TRBJ2-5; TRBD2 might be the D (6 bases). V lost 1 base and J lost 6, with 12 bases in between. CDR1 is SQVTM and CDR2 is ANQGSEA in the germline V gene. This CDR3 contains 13 residues. Using reference TRBV29-1 and TRBJ2-5 for the parts outside the CDR3, the full variable domain is SAVISQKPSRDICQRGTSLTIQCQVDSQVTMMFWYRQQPGQSLTLIATANQGSEATYESGFVIDKFPISRPNLTFSTLTVSNMSPEDSSIYLCSVEVSAGQTQYFGPGTRLLVL.

This clonotype showed up just a few times. The chain uses TRBV12-3 or TRBV12-4 and TRBJ1-6; TRBD1 aligns across 9 bases. The V and J ends lost 0 bases and 10 bases, in that order; junction bases with no gene match: 7. CDR3 size: 16 residues. CDR3 coding DNA: TGTGCCAGCAGTTTAGCCGGGACAGGGATCTCATCACCCCTCCACTTT. Residues: CASSLAGTGISSPLHF.

This clonotype was seen many times. The junction and the germline gene differ at one end; a read error may be behind it. The rearrangement uses TRBV10-3 and TRBJ1-6; D may be TRBD1 (6 bases). The CDR3 spans 15 residues. The germline CDR1 and CDR2 sequences are ENHRY and SYGVKD. In nucleotides, the CDR3 is TGTGCCATCAGGACACAGGGATCGGATAACTCACCCCTCCACTTT. It encodes CAIRTQGSDNSPLHF.

Only a few counts were recorded for this clonotype. The gene calls are TRBV25-1 and TRBJ1-1, with D tentatively TRBD1 (6 bases). V lost 8 bases to trimming and J lost 4 bases, with 14 bases between them. This CDR3 contains 13 residues. In germline, CDR1 is MGHDK, CDR2 SYGVNS. In DNA form, the CDR3 reads TGTGCCAGCTCCTCCACAGGGCTCACTGAAGCTTTCTTT. It codes for CASSSTGLTEAFF. Looking up the rest from reference TRBV25-1 and TRBJ1-1 gives the full variable domain: EADIYQTPRYLVIGTGKKITLECSQTMGHDKMYWYQQDPGMELHLIHYSYGVNSTEKGDLSSESTVSRIRTEHFPLTLESARPSHTSQYLCASSSTGLTEAFFGQGTRLTVV.

This clonotype was seen a handful of times. The CDR3 end shows no conserved phenylalanine or tryptophan, and so a read error is likely. The chain joins TRBV28 to TRBJ2-1; D possibly uses TRBD1 or TRBD2 (5 bases each). Per germline, CDR1 MDHEN and CDR2 SYDVKM. V dropped 7 bases and J dropped 2 bases, with 18 bases sitting between them. The CDR3 covers 16 residues. CDR3 region: CASTEGLEGAYNEQFL. In DNA form, the CDR3 reads TGTGCCAGCACAGAGGGCCTGGAAGGGGCCTACAATGAGCAGTTCCTC.

This clonotype was found a few times. The CDR3 region is CASSLGGRRGRSNTQYF. In DNA, the CDR3 is TGTGCCAGCAGCCTCGGGGGGCGTAGGGGGCGATCAAATACGCAGTATTTT. The chain combines TRBV7-2 with TRBJ2-3; D assignment may be TRBD1 or TRBD2 (7 bases each). The CDR3 totals 17 residues. In germline, CDR1 is SGHTA, CDR2 FQGNSA. Between the trimmed V and J ends, which lost 5 bases and 7 bases, there was a span of 25 bases.

This sequence joins TRBV4-2 and TRBJ1-4; TRBD1 agrees at 8 bases. Germline values: CDR1 LGHNA, CDR2 YNFKEQ. V was pared by 0 bases and J by 8 bases, with 5 bases of the junction left unmatched. The CDR3 spans 15 residues. This CDR3 is CASSQDHRGEEKLFF. The CDR3 nucleotides read TGTGCCAGCAGCCAAGATCACAGGGGGGAAGAAAAACTGTTTTTT.

This clonotype was counted ten times or more. The chain carries TRBV20-1 and TRBJ1-2; D is uncertain. The CDR3 covers 10 residues. Per the germline V gene, CDR1 is DFQATT and CDR2 is SNEGSKA (reference sequence). Trimming removed 2 bases from V and 4 bases from J, with 2 bases in between. CDR3 sequence (DNA): TGCAGTGCTAGAAGCTATGGCTACACCTTC. It yields the protein CSARSYGYTF.

This clonotype was detected a few times. The CDR3 protein is CASSTDRGTNEKLFF. DNA of the CDR3: TGCGCCAGCAGCACCGACAGAGGGACAAATGAAAAACTGTTTTTT. The genes are TRBV5-1 and TRBJ1-4; possible D gene TRBD1, 6 bases. The CDR3 has 15 amino acids. V was cut by 4 bases and J by 5 bases, with 15 bases left in between. Germline lookup yields CDR1 SGHRS and CDR2 YFSETQ. Full variable domain (remainder filled in from reference TRBV5-1 and TRBJ1-4): KAGVTQTPRYLIKTRGQQVTLSCSPISGHRSVSWYQQTPGQGLQFLFEYFSETQRNKGNFPGRFSGRQFSNSRSEMNVSTLELGDSALYLCASSTDRGTNEKLFFGSGTQLSVL.